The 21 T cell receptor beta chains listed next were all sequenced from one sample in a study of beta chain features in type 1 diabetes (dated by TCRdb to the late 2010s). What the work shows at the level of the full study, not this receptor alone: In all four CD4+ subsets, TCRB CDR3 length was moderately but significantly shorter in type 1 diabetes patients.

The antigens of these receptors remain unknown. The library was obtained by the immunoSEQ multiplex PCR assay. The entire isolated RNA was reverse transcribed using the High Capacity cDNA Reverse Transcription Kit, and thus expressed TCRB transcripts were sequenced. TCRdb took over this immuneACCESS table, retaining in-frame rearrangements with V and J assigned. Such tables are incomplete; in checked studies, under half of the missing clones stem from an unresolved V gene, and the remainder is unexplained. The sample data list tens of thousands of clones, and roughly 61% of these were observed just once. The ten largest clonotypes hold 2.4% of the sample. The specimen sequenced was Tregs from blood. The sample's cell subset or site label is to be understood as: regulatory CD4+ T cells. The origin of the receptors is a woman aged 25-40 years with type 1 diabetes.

The DNA of the CDR3 is TGTGCCAGCAGTCGATCTAGACAGACCTATACGTACAATGAGCAGTTCTTC. Protein sequence: CASSRSRQTYTYNEQFF. This rearrangement joins TRBV7-9 to TRBJ2-1, with D possibly being TRBD1 (5 bases). Trimming stripped 6 bases from V and 4 bases from J, with 22 bases between. CDR1 and CDR2 (germline): SEHNR, FQNEAQ (reference sequence). The CDR3 loop spans 17 amino acids. The variable domain in full, with the rest retrieved from reference TRBV7-9 and TRBJ2-1, is DTGVSQNPRHKITKRGQNVTFRCDPISEHNRLYWYRQTLGQGPEFLTYFQNEAQLEKSRLLSDRFSAERPKGSFSTLEIQRTEQGDSAMYLCASSRSRQTYTYNEQFFGPGTRLTVL.

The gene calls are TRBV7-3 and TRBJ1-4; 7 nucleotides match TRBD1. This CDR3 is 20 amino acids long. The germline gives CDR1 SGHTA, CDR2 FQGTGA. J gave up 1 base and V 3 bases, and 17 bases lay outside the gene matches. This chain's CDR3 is CASSFNWDSHSLLTNEKLFF. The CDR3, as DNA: TGTGCCAGCAGCTTTAACTGGGACAGCCATTCCCTCCTAACTAATGAAAAACTGTTTTTT.

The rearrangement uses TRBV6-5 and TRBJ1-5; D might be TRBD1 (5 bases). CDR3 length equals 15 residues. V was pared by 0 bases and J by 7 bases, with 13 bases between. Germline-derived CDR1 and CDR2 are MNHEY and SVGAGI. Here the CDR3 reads CASSYSSGVGQPQHF. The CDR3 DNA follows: TGTGCCAGCAGTTACTCGTCGGGGGTAGGACAGCCCCAGCATTTT.

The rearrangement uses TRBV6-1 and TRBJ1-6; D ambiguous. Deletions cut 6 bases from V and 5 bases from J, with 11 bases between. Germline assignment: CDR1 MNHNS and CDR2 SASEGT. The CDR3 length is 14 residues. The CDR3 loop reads CASRAGLNNSPLHF. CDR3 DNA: TGTGCCAGCAGGGCCGGACTAAATAATTCACCCCTCCACTTT.

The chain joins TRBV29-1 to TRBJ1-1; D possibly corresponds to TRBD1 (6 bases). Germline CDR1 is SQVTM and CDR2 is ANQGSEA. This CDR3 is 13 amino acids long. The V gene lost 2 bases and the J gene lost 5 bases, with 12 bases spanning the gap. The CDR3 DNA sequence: TGCAGCGTTGAAAAGGGGGGGATGACTGAAGCTTTCTTT. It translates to CSVEKGGMTEAFF.

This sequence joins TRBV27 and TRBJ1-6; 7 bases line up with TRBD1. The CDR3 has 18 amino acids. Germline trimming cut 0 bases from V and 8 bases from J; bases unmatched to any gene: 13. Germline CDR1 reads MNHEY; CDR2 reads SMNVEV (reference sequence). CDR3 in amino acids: CASSLSLWQGGYDSPLHF. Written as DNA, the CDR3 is TGTGCCAGCAGTTTATCTTTATGGCAGGGGGGTTACGATTCACCCCTCCACTTT.

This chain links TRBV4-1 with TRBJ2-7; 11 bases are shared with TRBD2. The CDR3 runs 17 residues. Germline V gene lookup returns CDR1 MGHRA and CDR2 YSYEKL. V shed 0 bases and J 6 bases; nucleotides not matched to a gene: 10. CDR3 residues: CASSQDRFGLAGGEQYF. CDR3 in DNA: TGCGCCAGCAGCCAAGATAGATTCGGGCTAGCGGGAGGCGAGCAGTACTTC.

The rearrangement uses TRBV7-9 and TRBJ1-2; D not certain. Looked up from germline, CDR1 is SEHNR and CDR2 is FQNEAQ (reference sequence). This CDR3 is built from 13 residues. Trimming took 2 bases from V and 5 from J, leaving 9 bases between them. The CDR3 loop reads CASSLPAIYGYTF. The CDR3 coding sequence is TGTGCCAGCAGCTTACCAGCGATATATGGCTACACCTTC. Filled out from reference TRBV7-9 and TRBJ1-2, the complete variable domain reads DTGVSQNPRHKITKRGQNVTFRCDPISEHNRLYWYRQTLGQGPEFLTYFQNEAQLEKSRLLSDRFSAERPKGSFSTLEIQRTEQGDSAMYLCASSLPAIYGYTFGSGTRLTVV.

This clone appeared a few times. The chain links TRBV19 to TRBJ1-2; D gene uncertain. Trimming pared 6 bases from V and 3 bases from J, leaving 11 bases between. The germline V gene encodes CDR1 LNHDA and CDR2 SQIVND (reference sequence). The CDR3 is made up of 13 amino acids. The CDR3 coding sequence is TGTGCCAGTAGCCCCGGTCGGGACTATGGCTACACCTTC. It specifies CASSPGRDYGYTF.

The CDR3 bases are TGTGCCAGCAGCCCACAGGGTGTAAATACCGGGGAGCTGTTTTTT. It translates to CASSPQGVNTGELFF. This chain connects TRBV6-1 to TRBJ2-2; a weak D match, TRBD1 (6 bases). Germline loops: CDR1 MNHNS, CDR2 SASEGT. This CDR3 is built from 15 residues. Trimming left V 6 bases short and J 5 bases short, with 16 bases between.

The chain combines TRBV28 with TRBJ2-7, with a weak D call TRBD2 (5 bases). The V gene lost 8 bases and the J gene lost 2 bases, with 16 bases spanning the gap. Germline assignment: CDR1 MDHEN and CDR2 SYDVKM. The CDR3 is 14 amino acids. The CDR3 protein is CASGILSGTYEQYF. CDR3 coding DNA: TGTGCCAGCGGAATTCTTTCGGGAACCTACGAGCAGTACTTC.

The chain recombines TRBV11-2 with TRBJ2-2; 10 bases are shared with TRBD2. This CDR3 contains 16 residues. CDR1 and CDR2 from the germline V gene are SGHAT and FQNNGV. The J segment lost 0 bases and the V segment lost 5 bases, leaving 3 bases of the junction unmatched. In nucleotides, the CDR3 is TGTGCCAGCAGCAGAGGACTAGCGGCGAACACCGGGGAGCTGTTTTTT. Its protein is CASSRGLAANTGELFF. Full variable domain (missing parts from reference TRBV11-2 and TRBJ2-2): EAGVAQSPRYKIIEKRQSVAFWCNPISGHATLYWYQQILGQGPKLLIQFQNNGVVDDSQLPKDRFSAERLKGVDSTLKIQPAKLEDSAVYLCASSRGLAANTGELFFGEGSRLTVL.

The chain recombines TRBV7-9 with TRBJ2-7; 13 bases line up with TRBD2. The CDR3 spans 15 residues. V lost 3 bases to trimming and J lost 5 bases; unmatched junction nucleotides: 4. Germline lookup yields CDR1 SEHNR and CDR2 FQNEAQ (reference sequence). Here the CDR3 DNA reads TGTGCCAGCAGCTTCCGGACTAGCGGGAGCGACGAGCAGTACTTC. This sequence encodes CASSFRTSGSDEQYF. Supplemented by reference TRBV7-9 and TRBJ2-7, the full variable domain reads DTGVSQNPRHKITKRGQNVTFRCDPISEHNRLYWYRQTLGQGPEFLTYFQNEAQLEKSRLLSDRFSAERPKGSFSTLEIQRTEQGDSAMYLCASSFRTSGSDEQYFGPGTRLTVT.

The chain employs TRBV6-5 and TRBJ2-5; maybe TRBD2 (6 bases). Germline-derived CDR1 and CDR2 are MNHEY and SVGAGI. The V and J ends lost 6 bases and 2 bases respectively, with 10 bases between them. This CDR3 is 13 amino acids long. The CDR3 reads CASSRGSQETQYF. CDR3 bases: TGTGCCAGCAGCCGGGGGAGTCAAGAGACCCAGTACTTC.

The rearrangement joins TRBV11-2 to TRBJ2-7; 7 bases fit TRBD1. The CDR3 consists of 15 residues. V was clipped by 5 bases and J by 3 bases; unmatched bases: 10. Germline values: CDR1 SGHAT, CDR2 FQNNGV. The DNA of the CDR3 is TGTGCCAGCAGCCCGGGGACGGGACAGAGCTACGAGCAGTACTTC. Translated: CASSPGTGQSYEQYF.

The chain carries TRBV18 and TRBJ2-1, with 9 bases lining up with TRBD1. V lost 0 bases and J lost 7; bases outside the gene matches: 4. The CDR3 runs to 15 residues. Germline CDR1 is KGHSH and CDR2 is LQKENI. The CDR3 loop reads CASSPPGTGSNEQFF. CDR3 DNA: TGTGCCAGCTCACCACCTGGGACAGGGAGTAATGAGCAGTTCTTC.

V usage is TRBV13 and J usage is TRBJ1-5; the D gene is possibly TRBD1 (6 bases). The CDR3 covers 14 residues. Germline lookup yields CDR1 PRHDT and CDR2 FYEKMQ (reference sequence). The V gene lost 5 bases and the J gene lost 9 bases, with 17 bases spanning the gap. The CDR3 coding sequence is TGTGCCAGCAGCCCCAGACAGGTGGCCGGGCCCCAGCATTTT. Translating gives CASSPRQVAGPQHF.

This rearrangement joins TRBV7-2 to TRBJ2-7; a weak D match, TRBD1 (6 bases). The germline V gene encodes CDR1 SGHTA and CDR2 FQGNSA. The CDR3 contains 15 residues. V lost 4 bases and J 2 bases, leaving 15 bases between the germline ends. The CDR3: CASSSGVSATYEQYF. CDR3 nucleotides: TGTGCCAGCAGCTCAGGGGTATCTGCAACCTACGAGCAGTACTTC. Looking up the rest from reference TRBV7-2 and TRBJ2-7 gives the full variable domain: GAGVSQSPSNKVTEKGKDVELRCDPISGHTALYWYRQSLGQGLEFLIYFQGNSAPDKSGLPSDRFSAERTGGSVSTLTIQRTQQEDSAVYLCASSSGVSATYEQYFGPGTRLTVT.

CDR3 sequence reads: CASTPWSIENTEAFF. The CDR3 DNA reads TGTGCCAGCACTCCCTGGTCCATAGAGAACACTGAAGCTTTCTTT. The chain links TRBV28 to TRBJ1-1; D gene uncertain. The CDR3 runs 15 residues. V shed 7 bases and J shed 1 base, with 16 bases lying between them. Germline V CDR1 and CDR2: MDHEN, SYDVKM.

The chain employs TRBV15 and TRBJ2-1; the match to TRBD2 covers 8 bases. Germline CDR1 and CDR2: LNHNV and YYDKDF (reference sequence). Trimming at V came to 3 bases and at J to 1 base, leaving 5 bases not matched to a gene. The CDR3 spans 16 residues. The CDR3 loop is CATSSRLARSYNEQFF. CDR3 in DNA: TGTGCCACCAGCAGCCGACTAGCGAGATCCTACAATGAGCAGTTCTTC.

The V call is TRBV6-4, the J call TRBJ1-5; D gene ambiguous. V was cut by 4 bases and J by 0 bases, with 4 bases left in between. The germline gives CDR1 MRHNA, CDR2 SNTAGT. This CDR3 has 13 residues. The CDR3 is CASSVFSNQPQHF. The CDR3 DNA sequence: TGTGCCAGCAGTGTATTTAGCAATCAGCCCCAGCATTTT.